The subject of this entry is one TCR beta chain. Its antigen is unidentified. Between the trimmed V and J ends, which lost 1 base and 2 bases, there was a span of 12 bases. The germline gives CDR1 SGHDN, CDR2 FVKESK. The CDR3 is 16 residues long. In the original workflow: CDR3 differences across clinicopathological groups were used to build a distant-metastasis classifier for papillary thyroid cancer. TCRdb re-called the PCR reads with MiXCR. TCRdb's processing, not the authors' own work, is the source of the V and J calls. The sample holds roughly 6,000 clones, around 33% seen once. This entry belongs to a study of metastatic and nonmetastatic thyroid tumors. Study overall: It was across blood and tumor or nodule tissue from malignant and benign thyroid patients that repertoires were compared.

Whole-study findings and limits: Malignant thyroid tumors reportedly exceeded benign nodules significantly in TCR beta diversity, with the difference appearing in blood and tumor.

Every patient underwent thyroid surgery untreated. The clonotype originates from a male donor with papillary thyroid cancer or a benign thyroid nodule (not recorded which). Some clones in this sample may be carry-over from other donors' samples. The source material was adjacent normal tissue. The chain has TRBV14 and TRBJ1-3, with D hard to call. The CDR3: CASSQGIANPGNTIYF. CDR3 DNA: TGTGCCAGCAGCCAAGGCATAGCGAATCCTGGAAACACCATATATTTT. Variable domain in full (rest from reference TRBV14 and TRBJ1-3): EAGVTQFPSHSVIEKGQTVTLRCDPISGHDNLYWYRRVMGKEIKFLLHFVKESKQDESGMPNNRFLAERTGGTYSTLKVQPAELEDSGVYFCASSQGIANPGNTIYFGEGSWLTVV.